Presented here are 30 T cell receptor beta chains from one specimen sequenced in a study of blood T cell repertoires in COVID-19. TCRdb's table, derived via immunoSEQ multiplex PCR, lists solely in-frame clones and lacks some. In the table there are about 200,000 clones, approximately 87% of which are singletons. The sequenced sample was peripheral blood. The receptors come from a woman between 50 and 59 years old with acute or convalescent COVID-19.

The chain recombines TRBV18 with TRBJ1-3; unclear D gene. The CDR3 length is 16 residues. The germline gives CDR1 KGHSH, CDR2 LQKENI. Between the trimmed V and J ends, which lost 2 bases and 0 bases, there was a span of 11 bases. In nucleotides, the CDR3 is TGTGCCAGCTCACCATCGACACCAGGCTCTGGAAACACCATATATTTT. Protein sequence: CASSPSTPGSGNTIYF.

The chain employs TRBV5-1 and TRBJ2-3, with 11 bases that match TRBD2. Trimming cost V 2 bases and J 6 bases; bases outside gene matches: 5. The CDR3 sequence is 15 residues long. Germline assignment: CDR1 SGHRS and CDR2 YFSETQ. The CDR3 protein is CASSLGLAGEDTQYF. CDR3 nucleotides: TGCGCCAGCAGCTTAGGACTAGCGGGCGAGGATACGCAGTATTTT.

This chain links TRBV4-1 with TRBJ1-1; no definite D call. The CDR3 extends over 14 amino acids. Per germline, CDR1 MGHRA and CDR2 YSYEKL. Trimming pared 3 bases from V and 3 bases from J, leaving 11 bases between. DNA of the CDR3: TGCGCCAGCAGCCAGGGTCACAGCCACACTGAAGCTTTCTTT. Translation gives CASSQGHSHTEAFF.

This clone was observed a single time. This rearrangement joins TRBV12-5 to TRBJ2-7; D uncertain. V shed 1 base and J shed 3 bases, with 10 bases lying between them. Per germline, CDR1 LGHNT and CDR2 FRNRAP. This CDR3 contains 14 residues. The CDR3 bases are TGTGCTAGTGGTTTGGCCCCCCTCCTCTACGAGCAGTACTTC. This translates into CASGLAPLLYEQYF. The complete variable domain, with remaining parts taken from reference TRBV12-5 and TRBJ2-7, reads DARVTQTPRHKVTEMGQEVTMRCQPILGHNTVFWYRQTMMQGLELLAYFRNRAPLDDSGMPKDRFSAEMPDATLATLKIQPSEPRDSAVYFCASGLAPLLYEQYFGPGTRLTVT.

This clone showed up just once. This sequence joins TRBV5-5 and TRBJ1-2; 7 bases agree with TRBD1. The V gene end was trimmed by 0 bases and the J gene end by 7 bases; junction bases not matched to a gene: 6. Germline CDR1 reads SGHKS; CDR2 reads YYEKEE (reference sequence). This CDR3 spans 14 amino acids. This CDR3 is CASSLEFGTVGYTF. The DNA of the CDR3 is TGTGCCAGCAGCTTGGAGTTCGGGACAGTTGGCTACACCTTC.

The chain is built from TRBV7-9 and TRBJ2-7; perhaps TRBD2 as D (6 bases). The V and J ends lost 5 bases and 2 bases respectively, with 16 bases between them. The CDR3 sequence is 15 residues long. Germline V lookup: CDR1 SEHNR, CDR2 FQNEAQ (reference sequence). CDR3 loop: CASSPRDSFPYEQYF. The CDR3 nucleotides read TGTGCCAGCAGCCCAAGGGACTCCTTCCCCTACGAGCAGTACTTC.

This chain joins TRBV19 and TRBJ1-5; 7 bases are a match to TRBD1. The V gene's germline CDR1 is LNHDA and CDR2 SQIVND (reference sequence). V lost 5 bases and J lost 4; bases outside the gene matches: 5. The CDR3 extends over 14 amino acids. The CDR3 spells CASSWTGWNQPQHF. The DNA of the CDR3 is TGTGCCAGTAGTTGGACAGGATGGAATCAGCCCCAGCATTTT.

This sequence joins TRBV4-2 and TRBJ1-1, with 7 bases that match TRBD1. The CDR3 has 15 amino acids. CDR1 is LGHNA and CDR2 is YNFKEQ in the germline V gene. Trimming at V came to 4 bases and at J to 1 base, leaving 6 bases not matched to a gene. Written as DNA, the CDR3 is TGTGCCAGCAGCCCTCCCCGGACAGGGAACACTGAAGCTTTCTTT. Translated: CASSPPRTGNTEAFF.

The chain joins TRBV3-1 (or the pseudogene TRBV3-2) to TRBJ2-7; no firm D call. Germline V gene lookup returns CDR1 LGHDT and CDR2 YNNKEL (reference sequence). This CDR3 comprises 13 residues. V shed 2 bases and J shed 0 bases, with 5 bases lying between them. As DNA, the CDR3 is TGTGCCAGCAGCCAAAGCGCCTCCTACGAGCAGTACTTC. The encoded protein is CASSQSASYEQYF.

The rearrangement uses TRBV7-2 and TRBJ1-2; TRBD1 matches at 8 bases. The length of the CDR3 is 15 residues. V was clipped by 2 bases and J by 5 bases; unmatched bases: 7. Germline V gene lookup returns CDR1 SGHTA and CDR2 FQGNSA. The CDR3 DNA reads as TGTGCCAGCAGCTTAATCGGACAGGGTCGATATGGCTACACCTTC. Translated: CASSLIGQGRYGYTF.

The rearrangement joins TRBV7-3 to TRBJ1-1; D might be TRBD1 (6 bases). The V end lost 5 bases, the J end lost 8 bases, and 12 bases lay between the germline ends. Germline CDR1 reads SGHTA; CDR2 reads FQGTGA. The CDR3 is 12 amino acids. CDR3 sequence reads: CASSATGTEAFF. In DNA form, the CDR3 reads TGTGCCAGCAGCGCTACAGGGACCGAAGCTTTCTTT. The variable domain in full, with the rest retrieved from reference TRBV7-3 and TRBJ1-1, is GAGVSQTPSNKVTEKGKYVELRCDPISGHTALYWYRQSLGQGPEFLIYFQGTGAADDSGLPNDRFFAVRPEGSVSTLKIQRTERGDSAVYLCASSATGTEAFFGQGTRLTVV.

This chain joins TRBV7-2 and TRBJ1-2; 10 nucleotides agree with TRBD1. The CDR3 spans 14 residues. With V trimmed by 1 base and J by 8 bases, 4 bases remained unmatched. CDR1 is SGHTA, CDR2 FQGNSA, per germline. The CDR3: CASSLDRDRGGYTF. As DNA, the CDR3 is TGTGCCAGCAGCTTAGACCGGGACAGGGGAGGCTACACCTTC.

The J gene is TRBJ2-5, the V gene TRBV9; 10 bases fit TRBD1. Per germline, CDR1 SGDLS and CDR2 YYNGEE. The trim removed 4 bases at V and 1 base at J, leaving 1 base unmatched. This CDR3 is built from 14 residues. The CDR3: CASSRTGGQETQYF. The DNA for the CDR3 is TGTGCCAGCAGCAGGACAGGGGGCCAAGAGACCCAGTACTTC. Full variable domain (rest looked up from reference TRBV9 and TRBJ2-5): DSGVTQTPKHLITATGQRVTLRCSPRSGDLSVYWYQQSLDQGLQFLIQYYNGEERAKGNILERFSAQQFPDLHSELNLSSLELGDSALYFCASSRTGGQETQYFGPGTRLLVL.

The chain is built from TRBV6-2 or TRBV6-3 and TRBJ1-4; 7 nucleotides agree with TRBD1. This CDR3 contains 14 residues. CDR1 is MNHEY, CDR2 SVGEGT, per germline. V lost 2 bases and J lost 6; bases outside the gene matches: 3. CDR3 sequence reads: CASSYDRDHEKLFF. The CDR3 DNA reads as TGTGCCAGCAGTTACGACAGGGACCATGAAAAACTGTTTTTT.

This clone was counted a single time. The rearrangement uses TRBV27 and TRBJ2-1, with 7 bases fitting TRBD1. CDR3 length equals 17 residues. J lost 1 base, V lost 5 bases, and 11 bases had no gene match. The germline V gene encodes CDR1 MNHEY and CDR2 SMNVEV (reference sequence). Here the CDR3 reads CASSNLQGKGSYNEQFF. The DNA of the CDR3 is TGTGCCAGCAGTAATCTACAGGGGAAAGGTTCCTACAATGAGCAGTTCTTC.

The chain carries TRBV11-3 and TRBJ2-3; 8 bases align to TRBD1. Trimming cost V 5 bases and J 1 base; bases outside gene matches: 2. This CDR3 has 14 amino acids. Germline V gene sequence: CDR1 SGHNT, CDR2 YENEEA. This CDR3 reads CASSRTGRTDTQYF. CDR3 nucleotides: TGTGCCAGCAGCCGGACAGGGCGCACAGATACGCAGTATTTT.

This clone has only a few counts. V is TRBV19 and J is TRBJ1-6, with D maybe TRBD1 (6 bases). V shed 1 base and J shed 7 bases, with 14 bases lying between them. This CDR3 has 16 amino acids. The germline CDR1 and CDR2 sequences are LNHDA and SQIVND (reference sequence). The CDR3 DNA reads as TGTGCCAGTAGTATAGGAGGGGGTAACTCAAATTCACCCCTCCACTTT. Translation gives CASSIGGGNSNSPLHF. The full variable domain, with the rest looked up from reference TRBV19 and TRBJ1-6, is DGGITQSPKYLFRKEGQNVTLSCEQNLNHDAMYWYRQDPGQGLRLIYYSQIVNDFQKGDIAEGYSVSREKKESFPLTVTSAQKNPTAFYLCASSIGGGNSNSPLHFGNGTRLTVT.

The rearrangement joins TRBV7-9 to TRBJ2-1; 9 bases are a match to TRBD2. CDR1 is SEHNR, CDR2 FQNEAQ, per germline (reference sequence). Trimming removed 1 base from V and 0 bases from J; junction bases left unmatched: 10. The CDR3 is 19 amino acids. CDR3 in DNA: TGTGCCAGCAGCTTAGTCCTTGTTAGCGGGGGAAGCTCCTACAATGAGCAGTTCTTC. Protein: CASSLVLVSGGSSYNEQFF. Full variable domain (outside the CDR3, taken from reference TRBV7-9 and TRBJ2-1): DTGVSQNPRHKITKRGQNVTFRCDPISEHNRLYWYRQTLGQGPEFLTYFQNEAQLEKSRLLSDRFSAERPKGSFSTLEIQRTEQGDSAMYLCASSLVLVSGGSSYNEQFFGPGTRLTVL.

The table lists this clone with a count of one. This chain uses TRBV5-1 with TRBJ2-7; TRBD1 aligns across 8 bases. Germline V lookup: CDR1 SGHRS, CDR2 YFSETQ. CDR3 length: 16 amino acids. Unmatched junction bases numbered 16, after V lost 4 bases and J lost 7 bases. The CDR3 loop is CASSTDRVRGYDEQYF. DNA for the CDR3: TGCGCCAGCAGCACGGACAGGGTAAGGGGTTACGATGAGCAGTACTTC.

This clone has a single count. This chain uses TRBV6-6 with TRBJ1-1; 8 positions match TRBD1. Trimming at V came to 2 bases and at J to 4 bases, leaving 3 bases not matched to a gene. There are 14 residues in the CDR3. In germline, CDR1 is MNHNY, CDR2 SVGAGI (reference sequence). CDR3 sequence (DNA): TGTGCCAGCAGTTACCCGGGACAGGTCACTGAAGCTTTCTTT. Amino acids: CASSYPGQVTEAFF.

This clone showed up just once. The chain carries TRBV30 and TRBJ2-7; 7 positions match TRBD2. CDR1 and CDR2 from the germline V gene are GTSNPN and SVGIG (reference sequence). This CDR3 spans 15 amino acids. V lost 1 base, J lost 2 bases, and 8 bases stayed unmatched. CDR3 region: CAWSAPGLGAYEQYF. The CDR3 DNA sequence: TGTGCCTGGAGTGCACCTGGACTAGGGGCCTACGAGCAGTACTTC.

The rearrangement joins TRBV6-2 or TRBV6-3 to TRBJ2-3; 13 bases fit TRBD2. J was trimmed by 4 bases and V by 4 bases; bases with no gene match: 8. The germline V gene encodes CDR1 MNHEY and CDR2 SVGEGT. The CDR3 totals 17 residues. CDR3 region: CASSWGRTSGRADTQYF. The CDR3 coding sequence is TGTGCCAGCAGTTGGGGGAGGACTAGCGGGAGAGCAGATACGCAGTATTTT.

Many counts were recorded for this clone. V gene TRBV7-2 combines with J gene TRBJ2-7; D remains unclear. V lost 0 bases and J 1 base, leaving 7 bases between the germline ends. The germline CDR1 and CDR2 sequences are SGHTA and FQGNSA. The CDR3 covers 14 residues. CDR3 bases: TGTGCCAGCAGCTTAGCGGCAGGATCCTACGAGCAGTACTTC. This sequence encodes CASSLAAGSYEQYF.

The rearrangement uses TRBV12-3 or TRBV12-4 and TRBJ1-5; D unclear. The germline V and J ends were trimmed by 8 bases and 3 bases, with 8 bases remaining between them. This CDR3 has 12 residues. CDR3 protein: CASRRDNQPQHF. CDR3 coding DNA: TGTGCCAGCCGGAGGGACAATCAGCCCCAGCATTTT.

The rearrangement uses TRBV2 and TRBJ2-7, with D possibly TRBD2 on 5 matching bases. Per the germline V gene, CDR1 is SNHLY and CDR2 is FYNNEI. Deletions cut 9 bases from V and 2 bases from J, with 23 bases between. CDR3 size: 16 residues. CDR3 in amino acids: CARSTLGRLNPYEQYF. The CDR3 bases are TGTGCCAGGTCGACCCTTGGCCGACTAAATCCCTACGAGCAGTACTTC.

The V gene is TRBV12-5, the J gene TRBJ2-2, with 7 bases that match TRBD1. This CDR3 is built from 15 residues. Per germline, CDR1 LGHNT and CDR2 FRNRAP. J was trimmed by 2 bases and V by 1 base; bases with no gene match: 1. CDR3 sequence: CASGLGQGNTGELFF. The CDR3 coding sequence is TGTGCTAGTGGTTTGGGACAGGGAAACACCGGGGAGCTGTTTTTT.

Written as DNA, the CDR3 is TGTGCCAGCCTTATGGGGGGGTCGGATCAGCCCCAGCATTTT. This codes for CASLMGGSDQPQHF. The chain employs TRBV6-5 and TRBJ1-5; D is possibly TRBD1 (5 bases). V shed 8 bases and J shed 5 bases, with 16 bases lying between them. The CDR3 spans 14 residues. Per germline, CDR1 MNHEY and CDR2 SVGAGI.

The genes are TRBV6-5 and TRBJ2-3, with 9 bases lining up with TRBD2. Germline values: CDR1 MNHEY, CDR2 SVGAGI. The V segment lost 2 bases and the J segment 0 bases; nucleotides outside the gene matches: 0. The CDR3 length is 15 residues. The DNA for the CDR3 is TGTGCCAGCAGTTACGCGGGGGGGAGCACAGATACGCAGTATTTT. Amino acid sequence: CASSYAGGSTDTQYF.

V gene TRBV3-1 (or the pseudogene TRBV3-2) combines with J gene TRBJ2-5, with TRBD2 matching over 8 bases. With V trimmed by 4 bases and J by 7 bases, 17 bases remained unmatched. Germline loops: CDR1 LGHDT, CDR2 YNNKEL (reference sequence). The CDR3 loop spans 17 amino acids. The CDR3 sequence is CASSPQDGRARLGTQYF. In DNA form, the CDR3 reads TGTGCCAGCAGCCCCCAGGACGGGAGGGCCCGGTTAGGGACCCAGTACTTC.

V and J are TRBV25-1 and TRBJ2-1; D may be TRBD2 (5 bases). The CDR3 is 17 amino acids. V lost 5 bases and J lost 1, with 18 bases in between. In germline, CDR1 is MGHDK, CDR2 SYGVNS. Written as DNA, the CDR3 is TGTGCCAGCAGTTCCCAACTAGTGCCTAAATCCTACAATGAGCAGTTCTTC. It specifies CASSSQLVPKSYNEQFF.